This is a list of T cell receptor beta chains from one sample in a study of blood T cell repertoires in COVID-19. The data were produced by immunoSEQ multiplex PCR, yet TCRdb's version contains in-frame clones alone and is incomplete. In the table there are about 60,000 clones, about nine tenths of which are singletons. The sample comprised peripheral blood. The receptors stem from a woman in her fifties or sixties with active COVID-19. The CDR3 runs from the conserved cysteine through the conserved F or W. A D gene is named only where the DNA matches it firmly. Only some rows state a clone size, as once, few, many or a class for expanded clones.

v_call,j_call,d_call,clone_size,cdr3_nt,cdr3_aa
TRBV29-1,TRBJ2-2,.,.,TGCAGCGTTGAACATCAGAGTAGGGGCACCGGGGAGCTGTTTTTT,CSVEHQSRGTGELFF
TRBV6-5,TRBJ1-2,.,.,TGTGCCAGCAGTTACTCTCCCTGGGGGCAGGGTGGCTACACCTTC,CASSYSPWGQGGYTF
TRBV3-1/TRBV3-2,TRBJ2-2,TRBD2,once,TGTGCCAGCAGCCTGAGCGGGGGGTTTCACACCGGGGAGCTGTTTTTT,CASSLSGGFHTGELFF
TRBV5-1,TRBJ2-6,TRBD1,.,TGCGCCAGCAGCCCGCGGACAGGAGTATCTGGGGCCAACGTCCTGACTTTC,CASSPRTGVSGANVLTF
TRBV4-1,TRBJ2-3,TRBD2,.,TGCGCCAGCAGCCAAGATATACTAGCGGGGGCCCCCGATACGCAGTATTTT,CASSQDILAGAPDTQYF
TRBV5-1,TRBJ1-5,TRBD1,.,TGCGCCAGCAGCTCGCAGGGGGGTAATCAGCCCCAGCATTTT,CASSSQGGNQPQHF
TRBV4-1,TRBJ1-1,.,.,TGCGCCAGCAGCCAAGATAGGACACGGGGGGGAACTGAAGCTTTCTTT,CASSQDRTRGGTEAFF
TRBV29-1,TRBJ2-3,.,once,TGCAGCGTTGAAGCGGGTGATACGCAGTATTTT,CSVEAGDTQYF
TRBV5-1,TRBJ2-3,.,.,TGCGCCAGCAGCTTGGCTCCTGCAGAAGAGGGCACAGATACGCAGTATTTT,CASSLAPAEEGTDTQYF
TRBV7-3,TRBJ1-2,.,.,TGTGCCAGCAGCTTAACGGCAGGCCGAGGGGGCTACACCTTC,CASSLTAGRGGYTF
TRBV7-2,TRBJ2-1,.,.,TGTGCCAGCAGCTTAGGGCAGGTCAATGAGCAGTTCTTC,CASSLGQVNEQFF
TRBV5-8,TRBJ2-5,.,.,TGTGCCAGCAGCTCGTGGCAATTTGAGACCCAGTACTTC,CASSSWQFETQYF
TRBV19,TRBJ2-7,TRBD2,.,TGTGCCAGTAGTATTGGGGGAGAGCGGGGGAAAATGTACGAGCAGTACTTC,CASSIGGERGKMYEQYF
TRBV4-1,TRBJ1-2,.,.,TGCGCCAGCAGCCAAGGAGTCCGGGGAGCTAACTATGGCTACACCTTC,CASSQGVRGANYGYTF
TRBV13,TRBJ1-1,.,.,TGTGCCAGCAGCCGCAGACGATCGGGGTACACTGAAGCTTTCTTT,CASSRRRSGYTEAFF
TRBV29-1,TRBJ1-1,.,.,TGCAGCGTCATGACCGGGGGAGGGAACACTGAAGCTTTCTTT,CSVMTGGGNTEAFF
TRBV2,TRBJ2-1,.,once,TGTGCCAGCACCAGTTACAATGAGCAGTTCTTC,CASTSYNEQFF
TRBV5-6,TRBJ2-7,TRBD1,.,TGTGCCAGCACACGGGGACAGGGAGCTCGAGAGCAGTACTTC,CASTRGQGAREQYF
TRBV5-6,TRBJ2-3,.,.,TGTGCCAGCAGCTTGAAGGGAGGAGATACGCAGTATTTT,CASSLKGGDTQYF
TRBV13,TRBJ2-1,TRBD2,.,TGTGCCAGCAGACTCCCCGGGACTACCAATGAGCAGTTCTTC,CASRLPGTTNEQFF
TRBV4-3,TRBJ2-7,TRBD1,once,TGCGCCAGCAGCCGAGGACAGGGACGTTACGAGCAGTACTTC,CASSRGQGRYEQYF
TRBV4-3,TRBJ2-5,.,.,TGCGCCAGCAGCCAAGTCGGAGGGCGCGAGACCCAGTACTTC,CASSQVGGRETQYF
TRBV6-5,TRBJ1-5,.,.,TGTGCCAGCAGTTACTCCGGACAGCTCAATCAGCCCCAGCATTTT,CASSYSGQLNQPQHF
TRBV6-1,TRBJ1-1,.,once,TGTGCCAGCAGTGAAGCTGGAGGGAACACTGAAGCTTTCTTT,CASSEAGGNTEAFF
TRBV30,TRBJ2-7,TRBD1,.,TGTGCCTGGAGTGTAGGACAGGCGAGCTCCTACGAGCAGTACTTC,CAWSVGQASSYEQYF
TRBV3-1/TRBV3-2,TRBJ1-1,TRBD1,once,TGTGCCAGCAGCCCTACAGGGGCGACGAACACTGAAGCTTTCTTT,CASSPTGATNTEAFF
TRBV4-2,TRBJ2-3,TRBD2,.,TGTGCCAGCAGCCAAGTCCTAGCGGGGGGGGGCCCAGATACGCAGTATTTT,CASSQVLAGGGPDTQYF
TRBV19,TRBJ2-2,TRBD2,.,TGTGCCAGTAGTACCTCGGGACTAGCGGGATCGAACACCGGGGAGCTGTTTTTT,CASSTSGLAGSNTGELFF
TRBV19,TRBJ1-2,.,.,TGTGCCAGCAGCGGTGGGCTGGGTAACTATGGCTACACCTTC,CASSGGLGNYGYTF
TRBV4-3,TRBJ1-2,.,.,TGCGCCAGCAGCCAAGAACCTACGCCGTACTATGGCTACACCTTC,CASSQEPTPYYGYTF
TRBV10-1,TRBJ1-6,.,.,TGCGCCAGCAGTGCTAATAATTCACCCCTCCACTTT,CASSANNSPLHF
TRBV4-2,TRBJ1-2,.,once,TGTGCCAGCAGCCAAGAGGGGCGGATCTATGGCTACACCTTC,CASSQEGRIYGYTF
TRBV4-1,TRBJ2-7,.,.,TGCGCCAGCAGCCATGAGGGTCTGGGGGAGCAGTACTTC,CASSHEGLGEQYF
TRBV7-2,TRBJ2-1,TRBD2,few,TGTGCCAGCAGCTTAATGCCTAGCGGGGGGGTGAGCGATGAGCAGTTCTTC,CASSLMPSGGVSDEQFF
TRBV27,TRBJ2-7,.,.,TGTGCCAGCAGTTTAACAGGCGTGACCTACGAGCAGTACTTC,CASSLTGVTYEQYF
TRBV27,TRBJ2-7,TRBD1,.,TGTGCCAGCAGTTTATCAGGCAGGGGGCAGTTCGAGCAGTACTTC,CASSLSGRGQFEQYF
TRBV19,TRBJ2-7,.,.,TGTGCCAGTAGTCGGGGGTTTGCCACCTACGAGCAGTACTTC,CASSRGFATYEQYF
TRBV6-5,TRBJ1-2,.,.,TGTGCCACCAGCGGGAGACCTACCTATGGCTACACCTTC,CATSGRPTYGYTF
TRBV7-2,TRBJ1-6,.,.,TGTGCCAGCAGCCAATCACAGGGAGCAAATTCACCCCTCCACTTT,CASSQSQGANSPLHF
TRBV6-5,TRBJ1-1,.,.,TGTGCCAGCAGTTACCTTAACAGGCTGAACACTGAAGCTTTCTTT,CASSYLNRLNTEAFF
TRBV4-1,TRBJ2-7,TRBD1,.,TGCGCCAGCAGCCAAGGACAGGGGAGAGCCTACGAGCAGTACTTC,CASSQGQGRAYEQYF
TRBV4-2,TRBJ2-7,.,.,TGTGCCAGCAGCCAAGGAGGCGGCGCCTACGAGCAGTACTTC,CASSQGGGAYEQYF
TRBV7-6,TRBJ2-1,TRBD1,.,TGTGCCAGCAGCGAACGAGACAGGGGGGGTTACAATGAGCAGTTCTTC,CASSERDRGGYNEQFF
TRBV7-3,TRBJ2-3,TRBD2,.,TGTGCCAGCAGTACTAGCGGGGGGACAGATACGCAGTATTTT,CASSTSGGTDTQYF
TRBV19,TRBJ2-1,TRBD2,.,TGTGCCAGTAGGCAAGCGGGGGGATATGAGCAGTTCTTC,CASRQAGGYEQFF